The 23 T cell receptor beta chains below all came from one sample that was sequenced in a study of T cell responses to AZD1222 COVID-19 vaccine. Profiling relied on immunoSEQ multiplex PCR, and the TCRdb table lists in-frame clones only, not all of them. The table has around 85,000 clones, approximately 87% seen once. The specimen was peripheral blood, collected 28 days after the second AZD1222 dose. These receptors all stem from an adult who received the AZD1222 COVID-19 vaccine.

The chain is built from TRBV6-6 and TRBJ2-1; 11 bases align to TRBD1. CDR1 is MNHNY and CDR2 is SVGAGI in the germline V gene (reference sequence). J lost 6 bases, V lost 6 bases, and 4 bases had no gene match. This CDR3 region has 14 residues. This CDR3 is CASRPGTGGNEQFF. In nucleotides, the CDR3 is TGTGCCAGCAGGCCCGGGACAGGGGGCAATGAGCAGTTCTTC.

The rearrangement links TRBV6-5 to TRBJ1-6; 8 nucleotides match TRBD1. CDR1 is MNHEY, CDR2 SVGAGI, per germline. Germline trimming cut 1 base from V and 9 bases from J; bases unmatched to any gene: 5. The CDR3 consists of 15 residues. The CDR3 DNA reads as TGTGCCAGCAGTTACTTAGGACAGGGAGGTTCACCCCTCCACTTT. Residues: CASSYLGQGGSPLHF.

This sequence joins TRBV6-5 and TRBJ1-5; a weak D match, TRBD1 (6 bases). Germline-derived CDR1 and CDR2 are MNHEY and SVGAGI. With 7 bases removed from V and 4 bases from J, the gap between germline ends came to 14 bases. The CDR3 runs 14 residues. For the CDR3, the DNA is TGTGCCAGCACTCCCGGACAGTTAAATCAGCCCCAGCATTTT. Protein sequence: CASTPGQLNQPQHF.

The V gene is TRBV29-1, the J gene TRBJ2-1, with a weak D call TRBD2 (5 bases). This CDR3 comprises 14 residues. Trimming cost V 6 bases and J 9 bases, with 21 bases left between them. Germline assignment: CDR1 SQVTM and CDR2 ANQGSEA. As DNA, the CDR3 is TGCAGCGTAGCGGCCGTTCCGGCCGTCTCTGAGCAGTTCTTC. It codes for CSVAAVPAVSEQFF.

The chain employs TRBV6-2 or TRBV6-3 and TRBJ2-7; no clear D. The CDR3 has 16 amino acids. From germline, CDR1 is MNHEY and CDR2 SVGEGT. The V gene lost 0 bases and the J gene lost 2 bases, with 14 bases spanning the gap. The DNA for the CDR3 is TGTGCCAGCAGTTACTCCCGGGTCCCGAGACCCTACGAGCAGTACTTC. This translates into CASSYSRVPRPYEQYF.

The chain has TRBV6-5 and TRBJ1-6; D is perhaps TRBD1 (6 bases). Per the germline V gene, CDR1 is MNHEY and CDR2 is SVGAGI. The CDR3 is made up of 15 amino acids. With 6 bases removed from V and 4 bases from J, the gap between germline ends came to 13 bases. The DNA for the CDR3 is TGTGCCAGCAGGAGGACAGCTACATATAATTCACCCCTCCACTTT. Its translation is CASRRTATYNSPLHF.

The chain joins TRBV4-1 to TRBJ1-5; D gene unclear. The CDR3 has 13 residues. Trimming pared 3 bases from V and 4 bases from J, leaving 7 bases between. Germline V gene lookup returns CDR1 MGHRA and CDR2 YSYEKL. As DNA, the CDR3 is TGCGCCAGCAGCCAGGCCAGGAATCAGCCCCAGCATTTT. It codes for CASSQARNQPQHF.

The J gene is TRBJ1-1, the V gene TRBV2; D gene uncertain. Trimming stripped 2 bases from V and 11 bases from J, with 12 bases between. The CDR3 runs to 12 residues. From germline, CDR1 is SNHLY and CDR2 FYNNEI. The CDR3 spells CASSEQKGIAFF. The CDR3 DNA reads TGTGCCAGCAGTGAACAGAAAGGAATCGCTTTCTTT.

The CDR3 sequence: CASGLAGATGELFF. DNA of the CDR3: TGTGCCAGCGGACTAGCGGGGGCCACCGGGGAGCTGTTTTTT. The genes are TRBV2 and TRBJ2-2; 13 nucleotides align to TRBD2. The CDR3 is 14 residues long. Germline V gene sequence: CDR1 SNHLY, CDR2 FYNNEI. After removal of 8 bases from V and 4 bases from J, the junction contained 1 base not matched to a gene.

This chain links TRBV5-8 with TRBJ1-6, with 12 bases that match TRBD1. Unmatched junction bases numbered 6, after V lost 2 bases and J lost 6 bases. The CDR3 runs to 17 residues. Germline V gene lookup returns CDR1 SGHTS and CDR2 YDEGEE. The CDR3 DNA sequence: TGTGCCAGCAGCTTAGCCGGGACAGGGGGCCCTAATTCACCCCTCCACTTT. Its protein product is CASSLAGTGGPNSPLHF.

The DNA of the CDR3 is TGTGCCACAAGGGGGTTGGGGTACACTGAAGCTTTCTTT. Its protein product is CATRGLGYTEAFF. V gene TRBV19 combines with J gene TRBJ1-1, with D tentatively TRBD1 (6 bases). CDR3 length: 13 amino acids. V was pared by 10 bases and J by 3 bases, with 15 bases between. Germline values: CDR1 LNHDA, CDR2 SQIVND (reference sequence).

The chain uses TRBV28 and TRBJ1-1, with D possibly matching TRBD1 (5 bases). Germline V gene lookup returns CDR1 MDHEN and CDR2 SYDVKM. With 5 bases removed from V and 0 bases from J, the gap between germline ends came to 10 bases. The CDR3 spans 14 residues. The CDR3 DNA reads as TGTGCCAGCAGTCCCGACAGTCTGAACACTGAAGCTTTCTTT. It is translated as CASSPDSLNTEAFF.

The V and J genes are TRBV18 and TRBJ2-7; 9 nucleotides line up with TRBD1. The trim removed 4 bases at V and 1 base at J, leaving 5 bases unmatched. The CDR3 contains 15 residues. In germline, CDR1 is KGHSH, CDR2 LQKENI. As DNA, the CDR3 is TGTGCCAGCTCACAGCCGGGACAGGGTTCCTACGAGCAGTACTTC. Its translation is CASSQPGQGSYEQYF. Supplemented by reference TRBV18 and TRBJ2-7, the full variable domain reads NAGVMQNPRHLVRRRGQEARLRCSPMKGHSHVYWYRQLPEEGLKFMVYLQKENIIDESGMPKERFSAEFPKEGPSILRIQQVVRGDSAAYFCASSQPGQGSYEQYFGPGTRLTVT.

This clone has a single count. The J gene is TRBJ2-3, the V gene TRBV7-9; D ambiguous. V was trimmed by 1 base and J by 4 bases, leaving 12 bases between them. The CDR3 runs 15 residues. Germline CDR1 SEHNR, CDR2 FQNEAQ (reference sequence). Written as DNA, the CDR3 is TGTGCCAGCAGCTTAGACCCGACACCCGCAGATACGCAGTATTTT. Translated: CASSLDPTPADTQYF.

This clone has a single count. V and J are TRBV5-5 and TRBJ1-6; D is ambiguous. This CDR3 region has 14 residues. The ends were cut back, 0 bases at V and 10 bases at J, with 11 bases in the middle. Germline V gives CDR1 SGHKS, CDR2 YYEKEE (reference sequence). CDR3 nucleotide sequence: TGTGCCAGCAGCTTGGAGGGAAGACCCTCACCCCTCCACTTT. Translating it yields CASSLEGRPSPLHF.

The gene calls are TRBV7-3 and TRBJ2-1; D call uncertain. This CDR3 is built from 16 residues. Germline CDR1 and CDR2: SGHTA and FQGTGA. Trimming removed 0 bases at V and 1 base at J, with 10 bases between. CDR3 bases: TGTGCCAGCAGCTTAACCCTCGACAATTCCTACAATGAGCAGTTCTTC. This translates into CASSLTLDNSYNEQFF.

V usage is TRBV5-1 and J usage is TRBJ2-1; 7 nucleotides align to TRBD2. Germline V gene sequence: CDR1 SGHRS, CDR2 YFSETQ. The CDR3 is 15 residues long. V was pared by 0 bases and J by 9 bases, with 9 bases of the junction left unmatched. CDR3 sequence reads: CASSLDRTSPREQFF. Here the CDR3 DNA reads TGCGCCAGCAGCTTGGACAGGACTAGTCCCCGTGAGCAGTTCTTC.

This sequence joins TRBV25-1 and TRBJ1-5; D gene uncertain. In germline, CDR1 is MGHDK, CDR2 SYGVNS. V shed 7 bases and J shed 2 bases, with 9 bases lying between them. The CDR3 has 13 residues. DNA of the CDR3: TGTGCCAGCACCGCTGGTGGCAATCAGCCCCAGCATTTT. Protein sequence: CASTAGGNQPQHF.

This clone has only one observation. The same CDR3 can be traced to other DNA sequences in this sample. The V gene is TRBV7-9, the J gene TRBJ1-6, with D maybe TRBD1 (6 bases). Trimming cost V 3 bases and J 7 bases, with 13 bases left between them. Germline V gene data show CDR1 as SEHNR and CDR2 as FQNEAQ (reference sequence). This CDR3 has 15 amino acids. Here the CDR3 reads CASSLQGIGNSPLHF. For the CDR3, the DNA is TGTGCCAGCAGCTTGCAGGGGATAGGAAATTCACCCCTCCACTTT.

The chain's CDR3 is CASSPRGSLGTQYF. CDR3 DNA sequence: TGTGCCAGCAGCCCTAGGGGATCGTTGGGTACGCAGTATTTT. The gene calls are TRBV3-1 (or the pseudogene TRBV3-2) and TRBJ2-3; possible D gene TRBD1, 5 bases. The length of the CDR3 is 14 residues. Germline CDR1 reads LGHDT; CDR2 reads YNNKEL (reference sequence). Trimming stripped 4 bases from V and 8 bases from J, with 16 bases between.

The V call is TRBV2, the J call TRBJ1-1; no reliable D call. The CDR3 spans 12 residues. The germline gives CDR1 SNHLY, CDR2 FYNNEI. V was pared by 10 bases and J by 1 base, with 10 bases between. The DNA of the CDR3 is TGTGCCACACGGACGGGGAACACTGAAGCTTTCTTT. Residues: CATRTGNTEAFF.

This chain connects TRBV5-1 to TRBJ1-3; no clear D. The CDR3 runs to 15 residues. V gave up 0 bases and J gave up 2 bases, with 9 bases separating them. Germline CDR1 reads SGHRS; CDR2 reads YFSETQ. The DNA for the CDR3 is TGCGCCAGCAGCTTGGCACTGGGGACTGGAAACACCATATATTTT. It specifies CASSLALGTGNTIYF.

V is TRBV24-1 and J is TRBJ1-2; D gene uncertain. The ends were cut back, 2 bases at V and 2 bases at J, with 11 bases in the middle. From germline, CDR1 is KGHDR and CDR2 SFDVKD. This CDR3 has 15 amino acids. Here the CDR3 reads CATSDSGSINYGYTF. CDR3 nucleotide sequence: TGTGCCACCAGTGATTCCGGCAGTATAAACTATGGCTACACCTTC.